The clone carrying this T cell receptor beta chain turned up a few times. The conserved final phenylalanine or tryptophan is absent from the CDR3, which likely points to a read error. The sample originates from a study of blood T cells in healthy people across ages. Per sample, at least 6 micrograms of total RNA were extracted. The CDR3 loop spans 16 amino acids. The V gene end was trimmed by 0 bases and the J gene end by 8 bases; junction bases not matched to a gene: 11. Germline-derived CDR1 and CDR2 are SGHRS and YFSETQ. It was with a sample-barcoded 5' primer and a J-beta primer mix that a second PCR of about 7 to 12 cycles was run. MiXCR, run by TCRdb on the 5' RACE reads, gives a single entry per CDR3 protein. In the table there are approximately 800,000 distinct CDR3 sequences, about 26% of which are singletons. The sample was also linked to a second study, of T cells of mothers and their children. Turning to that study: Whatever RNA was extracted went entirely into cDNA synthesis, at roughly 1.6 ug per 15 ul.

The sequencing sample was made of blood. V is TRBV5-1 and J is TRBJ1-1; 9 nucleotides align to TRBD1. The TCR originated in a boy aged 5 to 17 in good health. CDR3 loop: CASSLDSAPGQGEAFL. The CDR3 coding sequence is TGCGCCAGCAGCTTGGACTCAGCTCCGGGACAGGGAGAAGCTTTCCTT.